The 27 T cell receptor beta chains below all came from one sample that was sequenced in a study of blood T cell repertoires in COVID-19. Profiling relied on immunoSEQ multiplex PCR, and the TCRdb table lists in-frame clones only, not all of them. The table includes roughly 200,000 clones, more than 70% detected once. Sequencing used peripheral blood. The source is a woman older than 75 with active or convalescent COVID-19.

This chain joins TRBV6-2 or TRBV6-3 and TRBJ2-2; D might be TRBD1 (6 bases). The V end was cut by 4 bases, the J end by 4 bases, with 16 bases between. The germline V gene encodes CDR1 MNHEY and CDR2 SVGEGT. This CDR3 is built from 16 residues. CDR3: CASSSPLGAGTGELFF. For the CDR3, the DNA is TGTGCCAGCAGTTCACCCCTGGGGGCAGGCACCGGGGAGCTGTTTTTT.

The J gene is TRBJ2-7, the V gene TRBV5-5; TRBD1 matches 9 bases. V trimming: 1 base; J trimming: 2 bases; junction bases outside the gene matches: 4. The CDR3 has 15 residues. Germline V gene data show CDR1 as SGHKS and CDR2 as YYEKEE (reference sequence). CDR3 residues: CASSLRGQGPYEQYF. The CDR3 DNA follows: TGTGCCAGCAGCTTGAGGGGACAGGGCCCCTACGAGCAGTACTTC.

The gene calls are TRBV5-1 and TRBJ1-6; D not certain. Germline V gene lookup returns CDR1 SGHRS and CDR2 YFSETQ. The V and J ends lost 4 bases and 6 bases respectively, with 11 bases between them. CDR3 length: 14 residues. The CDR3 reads CASSLGRTNSPLHF. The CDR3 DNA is TGCGCCAGCAGCCTGGGGAGGACTAATTCACCCCTCCACTTT.

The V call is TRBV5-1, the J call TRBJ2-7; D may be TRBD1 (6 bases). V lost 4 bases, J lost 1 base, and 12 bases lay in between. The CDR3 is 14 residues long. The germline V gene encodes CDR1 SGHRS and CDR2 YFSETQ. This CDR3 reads CASSINTGSYEQYF. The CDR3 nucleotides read TGCGCCAGCAGCATTAATACAGGGTCCTACGAGCAGTACTTC.

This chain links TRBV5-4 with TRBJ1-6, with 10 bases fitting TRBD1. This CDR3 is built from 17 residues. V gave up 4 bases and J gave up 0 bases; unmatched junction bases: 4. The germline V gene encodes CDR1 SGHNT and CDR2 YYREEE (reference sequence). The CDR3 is CASSRGQGNSYNSPLHF. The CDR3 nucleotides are TGTGCCAGCAGCCGGGGACAGGGGAACTCCTATAATTCACCCCTCCACTTT.

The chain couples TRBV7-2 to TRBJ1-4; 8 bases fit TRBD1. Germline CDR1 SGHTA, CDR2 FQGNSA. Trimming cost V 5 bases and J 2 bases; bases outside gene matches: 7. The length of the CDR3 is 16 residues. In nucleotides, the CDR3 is TGTGCCAGCAGCATCCAGGGGGCGCTTACTAATGAAAAACTGTTTTTT. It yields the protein CASSIQGALTNEKLFF.

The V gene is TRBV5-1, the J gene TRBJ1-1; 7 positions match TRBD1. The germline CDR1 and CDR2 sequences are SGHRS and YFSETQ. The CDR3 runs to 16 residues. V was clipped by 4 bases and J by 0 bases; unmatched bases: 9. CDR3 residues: CASSRTGQPMNTEAFF. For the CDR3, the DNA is TGCGCCAGCAGCCGAACGGGACAGCCTATGAACACTGAAGCTTTCTTT.

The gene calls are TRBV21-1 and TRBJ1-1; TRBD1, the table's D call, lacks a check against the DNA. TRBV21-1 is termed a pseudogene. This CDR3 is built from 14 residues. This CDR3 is CASTKGTANTEAFF. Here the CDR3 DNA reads TGTGCCAGCACCAAGGGGACAGCGAACACTGAAGCTTTCTTT.

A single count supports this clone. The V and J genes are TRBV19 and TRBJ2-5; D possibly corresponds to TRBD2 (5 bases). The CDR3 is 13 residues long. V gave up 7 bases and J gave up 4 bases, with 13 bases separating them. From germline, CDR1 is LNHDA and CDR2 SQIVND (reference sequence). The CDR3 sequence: CASTTEDSETQYF. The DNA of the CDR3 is TGTGCCAGTACAACGGAGGATTCAGAGACCCAGTACTTC.

CDR3 sequence reads: CASSLATGGITEAFF. The CDR3 bases are TGTGCCAGCAGCTTAGCAACAGGGGGCATCACTGAAGCTTTCTTT. This chain uses TRBV7-9 with TRBJ1-1; 9 nucleotides agree with TRBD1. Germline lookup yields CDR1 SEHNR and CDR2 FQNEAQ (reference sequence). J gave up 4 bases and V 0 bases, and 3 bases lay outside the gene matches. The CDR3 is 15 residues long.

CDR3 in DNA: TGTGCCAGCAGCTTATCAGGGGCTGAGCAGTTCTTC. Its translation: CASSLSGAEQFF. The chain uses TRBV7-2 and TRBJ2-1; tentative D call: TRBD1 (6 bases). This CDR3 has 12 amino acids. Trimming removed 2 bases at V and 9 bases at J, with 8 bases between. Germline CDR1 is SGHTA and CDR2 is FQGNSA.

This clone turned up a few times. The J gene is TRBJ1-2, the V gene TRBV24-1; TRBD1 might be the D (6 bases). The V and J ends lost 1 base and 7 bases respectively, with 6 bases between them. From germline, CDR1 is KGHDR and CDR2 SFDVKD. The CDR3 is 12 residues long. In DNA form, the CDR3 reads TGTGCCACCAGTGATTTCAGGGGTGGCTACACCTTC. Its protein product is CATSDFRGGYTF.

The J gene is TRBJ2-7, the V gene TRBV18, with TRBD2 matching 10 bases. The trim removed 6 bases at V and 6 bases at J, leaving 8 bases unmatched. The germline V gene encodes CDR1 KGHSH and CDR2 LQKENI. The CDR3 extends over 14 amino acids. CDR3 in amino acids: CASSQSGGAREQYF. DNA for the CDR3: TGTGCCAGCTCTCAAAGCGGGGGGGCACGCGAGCAGTACTTC.

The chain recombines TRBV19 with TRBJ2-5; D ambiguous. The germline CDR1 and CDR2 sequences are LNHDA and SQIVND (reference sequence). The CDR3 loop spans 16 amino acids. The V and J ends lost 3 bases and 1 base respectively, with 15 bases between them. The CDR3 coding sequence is TGTGCCAGTAGTATTTCGAGTCCGCCGGGCCAAGAGACCCAGTACTTC. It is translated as CASSISSPPGQETQYF.

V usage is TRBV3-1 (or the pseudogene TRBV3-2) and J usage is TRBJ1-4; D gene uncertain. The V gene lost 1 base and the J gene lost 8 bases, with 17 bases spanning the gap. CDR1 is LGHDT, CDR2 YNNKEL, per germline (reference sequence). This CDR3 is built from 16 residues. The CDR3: CASSQVSGRSGEKLFF. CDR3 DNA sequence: TGTGCCAGCAGCCAAGTTTCTGGTCGCTCGGGGGAAAAACTGTTTTTT.

The CDR3 DNA follows: TGTGCCAGCAGCCCGGACTTGAATTCCTACGAGCAGTACTTC. The encoded protein is CASSPDLNSYEQYF. The gene calls are TRBV5-4 and TRBJ2-7, with TRBD2 as a possible D gene (5 bases). V lost 4 bases and J lost 1, with 12 bases in between. The CDR3 is 14 residues long. Germline V gene lookup returns CDR1 SGHNT and CDR2 YYREEE (reference sequence).

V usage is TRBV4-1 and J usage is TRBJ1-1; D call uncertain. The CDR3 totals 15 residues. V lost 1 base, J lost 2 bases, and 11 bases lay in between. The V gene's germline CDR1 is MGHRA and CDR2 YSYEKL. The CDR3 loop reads CASSQVVLYNTEAFF. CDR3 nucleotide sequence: TGCGCCAGCAGCCAAGTGGTTCTCTATAACACTGAAGCTTTCTTT.

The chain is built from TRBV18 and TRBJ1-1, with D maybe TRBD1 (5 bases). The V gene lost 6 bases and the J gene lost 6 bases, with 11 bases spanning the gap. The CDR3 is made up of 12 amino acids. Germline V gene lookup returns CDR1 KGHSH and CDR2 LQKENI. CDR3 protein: CASSSRGAEAFF. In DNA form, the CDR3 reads TGTGCCAGCTCTTCTCGGGGGGCTGAAGCTTTCTTT.

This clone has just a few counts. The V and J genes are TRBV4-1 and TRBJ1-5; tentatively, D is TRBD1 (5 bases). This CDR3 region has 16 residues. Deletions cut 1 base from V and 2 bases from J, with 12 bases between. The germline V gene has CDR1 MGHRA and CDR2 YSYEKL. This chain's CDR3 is CASSQAGGGGNQPQHF. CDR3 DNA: TGCGCCAGCAGCCAAGCCGGGGGAGGGGGCAATCAGCCCCAGCATTTT.

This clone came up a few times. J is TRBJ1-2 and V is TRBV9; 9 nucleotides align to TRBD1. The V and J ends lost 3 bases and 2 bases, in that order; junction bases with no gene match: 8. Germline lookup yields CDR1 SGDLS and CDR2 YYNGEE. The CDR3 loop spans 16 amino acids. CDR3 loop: CASSAGPQGANYGYTF. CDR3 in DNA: TGTGCCAGCAGCGCCGGGCCACAGGGGGCCAACTATGGCTACACCTTC.

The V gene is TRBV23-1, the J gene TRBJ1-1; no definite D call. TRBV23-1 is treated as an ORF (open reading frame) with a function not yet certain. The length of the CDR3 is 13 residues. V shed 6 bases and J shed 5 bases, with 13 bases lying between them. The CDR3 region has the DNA TGCGCCAGCAGGCACAGTCAATCTACTGAAGCTTTCTTT. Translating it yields CASRHSQSTEAFF.

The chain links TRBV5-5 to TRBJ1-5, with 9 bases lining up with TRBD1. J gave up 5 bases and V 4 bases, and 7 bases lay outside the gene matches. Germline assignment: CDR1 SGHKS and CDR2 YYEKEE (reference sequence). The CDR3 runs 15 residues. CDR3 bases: TGTGCCAGCAGCGCCGCCGGGACAGGGTATCAGCCCCAGCATTTT. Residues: CASSAAGTGYQPQHF.

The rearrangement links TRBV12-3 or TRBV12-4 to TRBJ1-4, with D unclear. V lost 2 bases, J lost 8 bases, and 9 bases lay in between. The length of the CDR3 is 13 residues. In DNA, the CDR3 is TGTGCCAGCAGTTTAAACGTCGGGGAAAAACTGTTTTTT. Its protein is CASSLNVGEKLFF.

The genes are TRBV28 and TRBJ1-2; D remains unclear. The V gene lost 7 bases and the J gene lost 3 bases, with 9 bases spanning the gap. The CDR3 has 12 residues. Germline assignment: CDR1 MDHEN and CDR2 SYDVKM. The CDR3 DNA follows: TGTGCCAGCAAAAGTAGTTACTATGGCTACACCTTC. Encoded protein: CASKSSYYGYTF.

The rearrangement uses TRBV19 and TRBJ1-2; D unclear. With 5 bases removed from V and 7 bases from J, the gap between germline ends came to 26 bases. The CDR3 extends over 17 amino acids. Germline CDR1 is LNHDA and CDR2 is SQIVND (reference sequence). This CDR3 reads CASSSFAGQMITIGYTF. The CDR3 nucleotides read TGTGCCAGTAGTTCCTTCGCGGGTCAGATGATAACTATTGGCTACACCTTC.

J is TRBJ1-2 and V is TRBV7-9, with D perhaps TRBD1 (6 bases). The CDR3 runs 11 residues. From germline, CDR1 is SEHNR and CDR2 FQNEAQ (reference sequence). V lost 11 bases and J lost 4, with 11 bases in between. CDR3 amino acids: CAGGALYGYTF. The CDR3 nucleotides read TGTGCCGGGGGGGCTCTCTATGGCTACACCTTC.

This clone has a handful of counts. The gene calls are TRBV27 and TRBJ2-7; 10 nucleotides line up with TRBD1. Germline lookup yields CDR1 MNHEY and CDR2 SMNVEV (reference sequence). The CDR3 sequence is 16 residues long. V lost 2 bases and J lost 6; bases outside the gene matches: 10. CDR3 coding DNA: TGTGCCAGCAGTTTAATACCTCCGGGACAGGGGACCGAGCAGTACTTC. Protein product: CASSLIPPGQGTEQYF.